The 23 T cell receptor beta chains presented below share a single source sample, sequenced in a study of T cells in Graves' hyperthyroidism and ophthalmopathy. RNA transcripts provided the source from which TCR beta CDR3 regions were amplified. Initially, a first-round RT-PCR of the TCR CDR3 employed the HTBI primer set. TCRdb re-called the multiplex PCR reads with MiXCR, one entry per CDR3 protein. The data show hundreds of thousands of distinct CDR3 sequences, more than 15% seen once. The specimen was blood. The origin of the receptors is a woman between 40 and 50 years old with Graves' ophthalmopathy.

CDR3 sequence reads: CSARAEQGARTDTQYF. The CDR3, as DNA: TGCAGTGCTAGAGCGGAGCAGGGGGCGCGAACAGATACGCAGTATTTT. The chain carries TRBV20-1 and TRBJ2-3; TRBD1 agrees at 8 bases. The ends lost 1 base at V and 3 bases at J; junction bases unmatched: 9. Germline V gene lookup returns CDR1 DFQATT and CDR2 SNEGSKA (reference sequence). The CDR3 runs 16 residues.

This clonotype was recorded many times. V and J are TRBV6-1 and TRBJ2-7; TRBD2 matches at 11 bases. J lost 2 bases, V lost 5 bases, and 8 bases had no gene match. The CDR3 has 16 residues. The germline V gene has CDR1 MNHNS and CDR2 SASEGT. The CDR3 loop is CASSSPGLAVPYEQYF. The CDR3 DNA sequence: TGTGCCAGCAGTTCGCCGGGACTAGCGGTCCCCTACGAGCAGTACTTC.

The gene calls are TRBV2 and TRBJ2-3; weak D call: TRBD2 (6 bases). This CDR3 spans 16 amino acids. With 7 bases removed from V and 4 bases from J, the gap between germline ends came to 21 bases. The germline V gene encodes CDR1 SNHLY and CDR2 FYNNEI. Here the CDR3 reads CASNDRGNTRPDTQYF. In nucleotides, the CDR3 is TGTGCCAGCAATGATCGCGGGAACACCCGCCCAGATACGCAGTATTTT.

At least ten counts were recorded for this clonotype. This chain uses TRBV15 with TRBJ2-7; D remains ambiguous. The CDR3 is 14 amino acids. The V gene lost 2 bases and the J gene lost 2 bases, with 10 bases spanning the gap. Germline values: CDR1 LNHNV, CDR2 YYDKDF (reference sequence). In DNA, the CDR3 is TGTGCCACCAGCAGACAAGGTCATACCTACGAGCAGTACTTC. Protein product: CATSRQGHTYEQYF.

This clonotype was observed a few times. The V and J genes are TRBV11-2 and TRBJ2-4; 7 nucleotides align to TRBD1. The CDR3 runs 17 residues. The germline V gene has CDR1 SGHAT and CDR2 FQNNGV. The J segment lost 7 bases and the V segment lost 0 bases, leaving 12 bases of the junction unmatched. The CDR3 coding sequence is TGTGCCAGCAGCTTAGATGACAGGGACCTCGCCGGCAACATTCAGTACTTC. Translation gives CASSLDDRDLAGNIQYF.

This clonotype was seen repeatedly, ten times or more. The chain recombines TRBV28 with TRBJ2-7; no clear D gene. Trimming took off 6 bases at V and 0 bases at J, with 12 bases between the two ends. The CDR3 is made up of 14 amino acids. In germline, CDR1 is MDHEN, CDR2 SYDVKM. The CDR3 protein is CASRLELSSYEQYF. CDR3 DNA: TGTGCCAGCAGATTAGAACTAAGCTCCTACGAGCAGTACTTC. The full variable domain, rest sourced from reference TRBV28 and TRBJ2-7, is DVKVTQSSRYLVKRTGEKVFLECVQDMDHENMFWYRQDPGLGLRLIYFSYDVKMKEKGDIPEGYSVSREKKERFSLILESASTNQTSMYLCASRLELSSYEQYFGPGTRLTVT.

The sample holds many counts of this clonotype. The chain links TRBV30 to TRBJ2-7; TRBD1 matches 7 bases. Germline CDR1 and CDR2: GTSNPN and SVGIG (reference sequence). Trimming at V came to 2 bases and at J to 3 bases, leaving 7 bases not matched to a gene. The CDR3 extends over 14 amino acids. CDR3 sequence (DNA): TGTGCCTGGAGTCCCAGGGGGACACGCTACGAGCAGTACTTC. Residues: CAWSPRGTRYEQYF.

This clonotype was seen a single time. Here the CDR3 DNA reads TGCGCCAGCAGCAATCTGGGGGCAAGGAACATTCAGTACTTC. Encoded protein: CASSNLGARNIQYF. The V gene is TRBV4-1, the J gene TRBJ2-4; D is possibly TRBD1 (6 bases). CDR1 MGHRA and CDR2 YSYEKL come from the germline V gene. V shed 5 bases and J shed 7 bases, with 15 bases lying between them. CDR3 length: 14 amino acids.

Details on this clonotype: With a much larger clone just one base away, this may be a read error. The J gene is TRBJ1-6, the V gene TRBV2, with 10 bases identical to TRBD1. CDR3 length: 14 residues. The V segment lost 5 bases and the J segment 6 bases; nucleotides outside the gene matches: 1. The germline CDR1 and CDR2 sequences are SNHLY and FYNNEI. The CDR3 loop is CASSRQGANSPLHF. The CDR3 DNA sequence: TGTGCCAGCAGTAGACAGGGGGCTAATTCACCCCTCCACTTT.

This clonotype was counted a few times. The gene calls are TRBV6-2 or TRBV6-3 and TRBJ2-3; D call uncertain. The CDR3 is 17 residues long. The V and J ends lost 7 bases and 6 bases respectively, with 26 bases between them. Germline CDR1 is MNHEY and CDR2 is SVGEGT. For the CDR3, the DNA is TGTGCCAGCATTCCCCGGATTCCGGCATCCACCCGTGATACGCAGTATTTT. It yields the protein CASIPRIPASTRDTQYF.

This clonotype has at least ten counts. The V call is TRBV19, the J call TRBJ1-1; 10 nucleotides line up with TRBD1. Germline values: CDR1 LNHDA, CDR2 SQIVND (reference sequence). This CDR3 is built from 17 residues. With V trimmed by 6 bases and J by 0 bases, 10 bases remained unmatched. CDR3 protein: CASSDPGQGIMNTEAFF. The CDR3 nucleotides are TGTGCCAGTAGCGATCCGGGACAGGGGATTATGAACACTGAAGCTTTCTTT.

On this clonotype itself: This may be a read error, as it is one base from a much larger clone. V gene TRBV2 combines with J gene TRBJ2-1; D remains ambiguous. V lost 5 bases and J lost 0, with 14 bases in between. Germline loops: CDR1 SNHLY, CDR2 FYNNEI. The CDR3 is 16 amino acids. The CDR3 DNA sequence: TGTGCCAGCAGTTTGTCGGCCCCACCCTCCTACAATGAGCAGTTCTTC. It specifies CASSLSAPPSYNEQFF.

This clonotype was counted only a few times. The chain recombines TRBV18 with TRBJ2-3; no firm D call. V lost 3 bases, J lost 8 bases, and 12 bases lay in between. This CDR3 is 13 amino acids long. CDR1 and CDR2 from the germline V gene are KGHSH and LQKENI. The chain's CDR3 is CASSPARFGTQYF. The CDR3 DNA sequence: TGTGCCAGCTCACCCGCTAGGTTCGGTACGCAGTATTTT.

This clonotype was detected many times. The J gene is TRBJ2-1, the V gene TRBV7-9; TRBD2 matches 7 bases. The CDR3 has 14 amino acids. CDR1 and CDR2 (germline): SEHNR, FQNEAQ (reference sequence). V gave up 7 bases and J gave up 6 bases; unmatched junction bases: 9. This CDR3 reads CASIASGVINEQFF. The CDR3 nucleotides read TGTGCCAGCATCGCAAGCGGGGTCATCAATGAGCAGTTCTTC.

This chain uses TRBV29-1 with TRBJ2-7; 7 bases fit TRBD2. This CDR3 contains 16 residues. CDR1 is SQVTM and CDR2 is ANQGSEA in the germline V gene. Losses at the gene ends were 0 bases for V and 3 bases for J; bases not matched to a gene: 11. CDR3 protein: CSVEEAGDRGHYEQYF. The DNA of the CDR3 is TGCAGCGTTGAAGAGGCGGGGGACCGTGGACACTACGAGCAGTACTTC.

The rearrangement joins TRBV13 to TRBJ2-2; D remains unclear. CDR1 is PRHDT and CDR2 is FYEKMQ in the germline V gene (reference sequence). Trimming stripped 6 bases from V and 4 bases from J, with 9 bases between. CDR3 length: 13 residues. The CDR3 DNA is TGTGCCAGCAGTCAACGGGCCACCGGGGAGCTGTTTTTT. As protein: CASSQRATGELFF.

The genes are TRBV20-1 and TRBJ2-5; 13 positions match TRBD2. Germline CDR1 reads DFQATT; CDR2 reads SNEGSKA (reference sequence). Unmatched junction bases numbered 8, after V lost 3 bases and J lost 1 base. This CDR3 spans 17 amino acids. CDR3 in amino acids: CSARGGTSGGAQETQYF. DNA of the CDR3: TGCAGTGCTAGGGGGGGTACTAGCGGGGGGGCCCAAGAGACCCAGTACTTC.

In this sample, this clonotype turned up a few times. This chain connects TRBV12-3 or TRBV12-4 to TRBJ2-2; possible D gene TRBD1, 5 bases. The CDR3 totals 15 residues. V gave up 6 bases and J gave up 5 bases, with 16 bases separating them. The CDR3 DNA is TGTGCCAGCAGCCGAGACAGAAAAGGGACCGGGGAGCTGTTTTTT. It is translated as CASSRDRKGTGELFF.

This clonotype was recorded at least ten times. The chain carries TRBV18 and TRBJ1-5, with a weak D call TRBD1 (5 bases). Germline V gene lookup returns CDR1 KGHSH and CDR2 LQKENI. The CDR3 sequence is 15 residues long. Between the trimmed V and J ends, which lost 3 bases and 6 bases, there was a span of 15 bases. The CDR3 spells CASSPNEGGGQPQHF. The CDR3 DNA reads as TGTGCCAGCTCACCGAACGAGGGCGGGGGTCAGCCCCAGCATTTT. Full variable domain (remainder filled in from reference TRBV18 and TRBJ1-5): NAGVMQNPRHLVRRRGQEARLRCSPMKGHSHVYWYRQLPEEGLKFMVYLQKENIIDESGMPKERFSAEFPKEGPSILRIQQVVRGDSAAYFCASSPNEGGGQPQHFGDGTRLSIL.

This CDR3 is CASSQVTSGVGEQFF. The DNA for the CDR3 is TGTGCCAGCAGCCAAGTTACTAGCGGGGTTGGGGAGCAGTTCTTC. The chain uses TRBV4-2 and TRBJ2-1, with 10 bases fitting TRBD2. This CDR3 has 15 residues. J was trimmed by 10 bases and V by 1 base; bases with no gene match: 7. Germline V CDR1 and CDR2: LGHNA, YNFKEQ.

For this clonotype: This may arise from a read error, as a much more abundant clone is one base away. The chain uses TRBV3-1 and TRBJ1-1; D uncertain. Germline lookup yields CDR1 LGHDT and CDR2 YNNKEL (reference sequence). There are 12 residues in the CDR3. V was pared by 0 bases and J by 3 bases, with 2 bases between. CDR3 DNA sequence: TGTGCCAGCAGCCAAGAGTACACTGAAGCTTTCTTT. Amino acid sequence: CASSQEYTEAFF.

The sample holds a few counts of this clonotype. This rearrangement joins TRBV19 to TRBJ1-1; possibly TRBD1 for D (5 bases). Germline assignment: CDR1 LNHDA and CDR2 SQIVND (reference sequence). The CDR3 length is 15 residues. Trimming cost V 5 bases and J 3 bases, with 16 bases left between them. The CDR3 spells CASSPQVGHHTEAFF. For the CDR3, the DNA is TGTGCCAGTAGTCCCCAGGTAGGACACCACACTGAAGCTTTCTTT.

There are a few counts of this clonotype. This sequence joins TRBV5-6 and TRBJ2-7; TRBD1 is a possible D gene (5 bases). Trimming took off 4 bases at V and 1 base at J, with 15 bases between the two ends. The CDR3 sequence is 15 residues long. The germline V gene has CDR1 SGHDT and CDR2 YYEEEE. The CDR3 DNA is TGTGCCAGCAGCCCCCTGGACCGGACATCCTACGAGCAGTACTTC. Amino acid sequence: CASSPLDRTSYEQYF.